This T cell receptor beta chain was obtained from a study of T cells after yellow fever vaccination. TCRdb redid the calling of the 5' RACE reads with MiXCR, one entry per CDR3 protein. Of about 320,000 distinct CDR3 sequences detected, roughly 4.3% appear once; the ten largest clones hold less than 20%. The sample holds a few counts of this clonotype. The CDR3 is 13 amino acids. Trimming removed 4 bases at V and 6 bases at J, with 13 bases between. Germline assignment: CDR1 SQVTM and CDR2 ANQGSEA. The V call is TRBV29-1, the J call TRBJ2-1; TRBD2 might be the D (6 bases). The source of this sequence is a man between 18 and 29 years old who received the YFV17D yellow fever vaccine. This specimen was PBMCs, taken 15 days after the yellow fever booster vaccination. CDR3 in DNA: TGCAGCGTTGGAGTGATGGGACTCAATGAGCAGTTCTTC. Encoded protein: CSVGVMGLNEQFF.